Following are 28 T cell receptor beta chains from one sample sequenced in a study of T cells in Graves' hyperthyroidism and ophthalmopathy. Researchers took RNA transcripts and amplified the TCR beta CDR3 regions from them. Carried out on the TCR CDR3, a first-round RT-PCR used the HTBI primer set. One entry per CDR3 protein, called by TCRdb with MiXCR from the multiplex PCR reads. In the table there are 650,000 to 750,000 distinct CDR3 sequences, about 15% of which are singletons. The sample taken for sequencing was blood. The receptors were sampled from a woman younger than 30 with Graves' hyperthyroidism.

This clonotype was detected ten times or more. V gene TRBV14 combines with J gene TRBJ1-1; 9 bases match TRBD1. V gave up 2 bases and J gave up 5 bases; unmatched junction bases: 9. The CDR3 runs 16 residues. The germline V gene encodes CDR1 SGHDN and CDR2 FVKESK. The CDR3 here is CASSQRTGVIWTEAFF. The CDR3 bases are TGTGCCAGCAGCCAAAGGACAGGGGTGATATGGACTGAAGCTTTCTTT.

This clonotype turned up a few times. The chain joins TRBV28 to TRBJ1-2; no clear D gene. The CDR3 is 18 amino acids. The germline V gene encodes CDR1 MDHEN and CDR2 SYDVKM. V was shortened by 2 bases and J by 2 bases, with 21 bases between the two germline ends. The CDR3 region is CASSLKGLTPRGNYGYTF. CDR3 sequence (DNA): TGTGCCAGCAGTTTAAAGGGCCTTACACCCCGAGGGAACTATGGCTACACCTTC.

This clonotype showed up many times. This chain uses TRBV11-1 with TRBJ1-2, with D possibly TRBD1 on 5 matching bases. There are 14 residues in the CDR3. CDR1 is SGHAT and CDR2 is FQDESV in the germline V gene (reference sequence). V lost 6 bases to trimming and J lost 3 bases, with 14 bases between them. CDR3 loop: CASSSAGTDYGYTF. CDR3 in DNA: TGTGCCAGCAGTAGTGCAGGGACGGACTATGGCTACACCTTC.

The V gene is TRBV11-2, the J gene TRBJ2-2, with TRBD2 matching over 9 bases. With V trimmed by 6 bases and J by 8 bases, 4 bases remained unmatched. The CDR3 has 13 amino acids. CDR1 and CDR2 from the germline V gene are SGHAT and FQNNGV. The CDR3 sequence: CASRFSGRGELFF. CDR3 bases: TGTGCCAGCAGATTTAGCGGGAGAGGGGAGCTGTTTTTT. Based on the CDR3 plus reference TRBV11-2 and TRBJ2-2, the full variable domain is EAGVAQSPRYKIIEKRQSVAFWCNPISGHATLYWYQQILGQGPKLLIQFQNNGVVDDSQLPKDRFSAERLKGVDSTLKIQPAKLEDSAVYLCASRFSGRGELFFGEGSRLTVL.

This clonotype occurred a few times. The rearrangement links TRBV11-3 to TRBJ2-3, with D perhaps matching TRBD1 or TRBD2 (6 bases each). CDR3 length equals 16 residues. Per germline, CDR1 SGHNT and CDR2 YENEEA. V gave up 5 bases and J gave up 3 bases, with 18 bases separating them. The CDR3: CASSPGRGLNTDTQYF. The CDR3 bases are TGTGCCAGCAGCCCAGGTCGGGGGCTCAATACAGATACGCAGTATTTT.

This clonotype came up many times. The chain carries TRBV7-2 and TRBJ2-1; 8 nucleotides line up with TRBD1. V trimming: 1 base; J trimming: 8 bases; junction bases outside the gene matches: 7. The CDR3 extends over 15 amino acids. The germline gives CDR1 SGHTA, CDR2 FQGNSA. CDR3 amino acids: CASSLVVRGHDEQFF. CDR3 coding DNA: TGTGCCAGCAGCTTAGTGGTCAGGGGGCATGATGAGCAGTTCTTC.

This clonotype has at least ten counts. This rearrangement joins TRBV6-2 or TRBV6-3 to TRBJ2-5; D perhaps matches TRBD2 (6 bases). Trimming cost V 6 bases and J 3 bases, with 17 bases left between them. The CDR3 loop spans 15 amino acids. Germline lookup yields CDR1 MNHEY and CDR2 SVGEGT. In nucleotides, the CDR3 is TGTGCCAGCAGCCCCGGGTGGAGGGGTGAAGAGACCCAGTACTTC. It codes for CASSPGWRGEETQYF.

The chain employs TRBV27 and TRBJ2-5; D ambiguous. The CDR3 is 16 residues long. The germline V and J ends were trimmed by 0 bases and 2 bases, with 13 bases remaining between them. Germline-derived CDR1 and CDR2 are MNHEY and SMNVEV (reference sequence). CDR3 loop: CASSLSIWQVQETQYF. In DNA form, the CDR3 reads TGTGCCAGCAGTTTATCAATTTGGCAGGTTCAAGAGACCCAGTACTTC.

This clonotype was observed at least ten times. The chain couples TRBV2 to TRBJ2-1; 11 bases map to TRBD1. Germline trimming cut 2 bases from V and 7 bases from J; bases unmatched to any gene: 10. The CDR3 consists of 17 residues. The germline V gene has CDR1 SNHLY and CDR2 FYNNEI. CDR3 in DNA: TGTGCCAGCAGTGAAATAGAGGGACAGGGGGTCGGGAATGAGCAGTTCTTC. It translates to CASSEIEGQGVGNEQFF.

This clonotype has ten or more counts. The chain employs TRBV5-5 and TRBJ2-1; D is possibly TRBD1 (6 bases). CDR1 SGHKS and CDR2 YYEKEE come from the germline V gene (reference sequence). Trimming took 3 bases from V and 7 from J, leaving 17 bases between them. The CDR3 extends over 15 amino acids. The DNA for the CDR3 is TGTGCCAGCAGCTCAGACCCTCAGGGGCGAAATGAGCAGTTCTTC. Its protein is CASSSDPQGRNEQFF.

The rearrangement uses TRBV13 and TRBJ2-1; maybe TRBD2 (5 bases). Trimming took 7 bases from V and 6 from J, leaving 16 bases between them. The CDR3 totals 14 residues. Germline values: CDR1 PRHDT, CDR2 FYEKMQ (reference sequence). The DNA for the CDR3 is TGTGCCAGCAACTCTCGGGGAGAGATCAATGAGCAGTTCTTC. Encoded protein: CASNSRGEINEQFF.

This clonotype was detected ten times or more. This rearrangement joins TRBV20-1 to TRBJ2-1; 7 nucleotides align to TRBD2. V was pared by 3 bases and J by 3 bases, with 5 bases of the junction left unmatched. The CDR3 runs to 14 residues. In germline, CDR1 is DFQATT, CDR2 SNEGSKA (reference sequence). CDR3: CSASEPSGYNEQFF. The CDR3 bases are TGCAGTGCTAGTGAGCCTAGCGGCTACAATGAGCAGTTCTTC.

The table lists this clonotype with many counts. The chain joins TRBV12-3 or TRBV12-4 to TRBJ1-5; D gene ambiguous. This CDR3 has 14 residues. V was cut by 3 bases and J by 0 bases, with 6 bases left in between. CDR3 DNA sequence: TGTGCCAGCAGTTTTGGGTATAGCAATCAGCCCCAGCATTTT. Protein sequence: CASSFGYSNQPQHF.

This clonotype was counted at least ten times. V is TRBV18 and J is TRBJ2-1, with 8 positions matching TRBD2. CDR1 KGHSH and CDR2 LQKENI come from the germline V gene. V shed 3 bases and J 4 bases; nucleotides not matched to a gene: 5. The length of the CDR3 is 15 residues. The CDR3 reads CASSPTSGQYNEQFF. The CDR3, as DNA: TGTGCCAGCTCACCCACTAGCGGACAATACAATGAGCAGTTCTTC.

V and J are TRBV2 and TRBJ2-1, with D tentatively TRBD2 (6 bases). Germline V lookup: CDR1 SNHLY, CDR2 FYNNEI. Trimming shortened V by 7 bases and J by 0 bases, and 10 bases separated the two germline ends. The CDR3 is 14 residues long. The chain's CDR3 is CASKAGPSYNEQFF. As DNA, the CDR3 is TGTGCCAGCAAAGCGGGTCCCTCCTACAATGAGCAGTTCTTC.

The chain carries TRBV11-2 and TRBJ2-7; unclear D gene. CDR3 length equals 13 residues. V lost 2 bases and J 4 bases, leaving 9 bases between the germline ends. Germline CDR1 and CDR2: SGHAT and FQNNGV. In DNA, the CDR3 is TGTGCCAGCAGCTTATGGTTGGGGTACGAGCAGTACTTC. Translation gives CASSLWLGYEQYF.

This clonotype was picked up many times. The rearrangement uses TRBV11-2 and TRBJ1-4; D is possibly TRBD1 (6 bases). V dropped 1 base and J dropped 7 bases, with 19 bases sitting between them. Germline CDR1 and CDR2: SGHAT and FQNNGV. The CDR3 is 17 amino acids. In nucleotides, the CDR3 is TGTGCCAGCAGCTTAGCGTTCACAGGGTCGGGATTTGAAAAACTGTTTTTT. Its translation is CASSLAFTGSGFEKLFF.

The chain carries TRBV20-1 and TRBJ2-2; 9 bases are shared with TRBD1. This CDR3 is 14 amino acids long. CDR1 is DFQATT and CDR2 is SNEGSKA in the germline V gene (reference sequence). V dropped 2 bases and J dropped 9; count of bases not matched to a gene: 7. The CDR3 protein is CSARRDRVDRELFF. CDR3 in DNA: TGCAGTGCTAGAAGGGACAGGGTCGATCGGGAGCTGTTTTTT.

The J gene is TRBJ2-7, the V gene TRBV10-3; the match to TRBD2 covers 7 bases. Germline V gene sequence: CDR1 ENHRY, CDR2 SYGVKD. Germline trimming cut 0 bases from V and 7 bases from J; bases unmatched to any gene: 9. CDR3 length: 15 residues. CDR3 sequence reads: CAISESVWGGMEQYF. The CDR3 DNA sequence: TGTGCCATCAGTGAGTCGGTGTGGGGGGGGATGGAGCAGTACTTC.

This clonotype has at least ten counts. The chain has TRBV7-8 and TRBJ1-2; D remains ambiguous. The CDR3 is made up of 14 amino acids. Trimming removed 4 bases from V and 5 bases from J, with 14 bases in between. The germline gives CDR1 SGHVS, CDR2 FQNEAQ. The CDR3 protein is CASSSRPGPYGYTF. CDR3 nucleotide sequence: TGTGCCAGCAGCTCTAGGCCGGGCCCTTATGGCTACACCTTC.

This clonotype was picked up many times. V is TRBV7-9 and J is TRBJ2-7, with TRBD2 matching over 10 bases. Germline V gene data show CDR1 as SEHNR and CDR2 as FQNEAQ (reference sequence). This CDR3 region has 17 residues. Losses at the gene ends were 5 bases for V and 3 bases for J; bases not matched to a gene: 13. The CDR3 sequence is CASSQAGGEWRLYEQYF. For the CDR3, the DNA is TGTGCCAGCAGCCAAGCGGGAGGGGAGTGGAGACTCTACGAGCAGTACTTC.

This clonotype has only a few counts. The chain employs TRBV30 and TRBJ1-6; the match to TRBD1 covers 9 bases. V shed 2 bases and J 9 bases; nucleotides not matched to a gene: 5. CDR1 and CDR2 from the germline V gene are GTSNPN and SVGIG (reference sequence). The CDR3 covers 14 residues. DNA for the CDR3: TGTGCCTGGAGTACCGGGACAGGGATTTCACCCCTCCACTTT. It codes for CAWSTGTGISPLHF.

This clonotype was detected only a few times. This chain links TRBV19 with TRBJ1-5; D possibly corresponds to TRBD1 (6 bases). V gave up 11 bases and J gave up 5 bases, with 19 bases separating them. Germline CDR1 is LNHDA and CDR2 is SQIVND (reference sequence). This CDR3 spans 14 amino acids. CDR3 in DNA: TGTGCCTCCTGGCGGGGACAATGGGATCAGCCCCAGCATTTT. Translation: CASWRGQWDQPQHF.

The chain uses TRBV6-1 and TRBJ1-4; TRBD1 might be the D (5 bases). V lost 6 bases and J 5 bases, leaving 10 bases between the germline ends. CDR3 length equals 13 residues. The germline V gene encodes CDR1 MNHNS and CDR2 SASEGT. In nucleotides, the CDR3 is TGTGCCAGCAGGGCGGGGCAGAATGAAAAACTGTTTTTT. Amino acids: CASRAGQNEKLFF.

In its sample, this clonotype was seen many times. The chain has TRBV7-2 and TRBJ2-3; D call uncertain. V was shortened by 5 bases and J by 1 base, with 4 bases between the two germline ends. This CDR3 comprises 12 residues. Germline CDR1 SGHTA, CDR2 FQGNSA. The CDR3 bases are TGTGCCAGCAGCGAGCGCACAGATACGCAGTATTTT. It yields the protein CASSERTDTQYF. The full variable domain, its missing parts supplied by reference TRBV7-2 and TRBJ2-3, is GAGVSQSPSNKVTEKGKDVELRCDPISGHTALYWYRQSLGQGLEFLIYFQGNSAPDKSGLPSDRFSAERTGGSVSTLTIQRTQQEDSAVYLCASSERTDTQYFGPGTRLTVL.

This chain joins TRBV7-9 and TRBJ2-5, with D perhaps matching TRBD1 or TRBD2 (5 bases each). Deletions cut 1 base from V and 4 bases from J, with 13 bases between. This CDR3 comprises 15 residues. Germline V lookup: CDR1 SEHNR, CDR2 FQNEAQ (reference sequence). The chain's CDR3 is CASSLGSGSGETQYF. Written as DNA, the CDR3 is TGTGCCAGCAGCTTAGGATCAGGGAGCGGAGAGACCCAGTACTTC.

The chain recombines TRBV5-4 with TRBJ2-3; D remains ambiguous. This CDR3 is built from 14 residues. The germline gives CDR1 SGHNT, CDR2 YYREEE (reference sequence). V lost 4 bases and J lost 6, with 15 bases in between. As DNA, the CDR3 is TGTGCCAGCAGCCTATTAGTGAAAGGGGATACGCAGTATTTT. Protein product: CASSLLVKGDTQYF.

This clonotype was counted many times. The CDR3 protein is CSASFSGRANEQYF. The CDR3 region has the DNA TGCAGTGCTAGTTTTAGCGGGAGGGCGAATGAGCAGTACTTC. V usage is TRBV20-1 and J usage is TRBJ2-7; 11 bases fit TRBD2. CDR1 is DFQATT, CDR2 SNEGSKA, per germline (reference sequence). The CDR3 is 14 residues long. V trimming: 3 bases; J trimming: 7 bases; junction bases outside the gene matches: 8.